The entry below describes one T cell receptor beta chain. V was pared by 0 bases and J by 4 bases, with 1 base of the junction left unmatched. Germline values: CDR1 SGHRS, CDR2 YFSETQ. CDR3 length: 15 amino acids. This sample was included in a study of control samples from healthy donors and cancer patients. Assay: immunoSEQ multiplex PCR; the TCRdb copy retains only in-frame clones and omits some. The sample lists some 150,000 clones; over 90% were seen once. Material for sequencing was blood. The receptor was derived from a man aged 45-60 years in good health. The V and J genes are TRBV5-1 and TRBJ2-7; the match to TRBD2 covers 13 bases. The CDR3 coding sequence is TGCGCCAGCAGCTTGGGACTAGCGGGAGGTTACGAGCAGTACTTC. It is translated as CASSLGLAGGYEQYF.